This T cell receptor beta chain was captured in a study of blood T cell repertoires in COVID-19. For the study at large: Samples of COVID-19 (acute and convalescent) were obtained from the United States, Italy and Spain. Nucleic acid was either cDNA or gDNA, and it came from T cells, B-cell-depleted T cells, or PBMCs.

Per the authors' pipeline: Amplifying reference gene primers gave estimates of nucleated cell counts. Sequencing was performed with immunoSEQ multiplex PCR; in TCRdb, only in-frame clones are kept and a portion is missing. V and J calls and clone size follow that table, whereas D and trimming were derived from the DNA. The repertoire holds around 96,000 clones, with 90% to 95% as singletons. There are 16 residues in the CDR3. Per germline, CDR1 SGHRS and CDR2 YFSETQ. The trim removed 5 bases at V and 4 bases at J, leaving 10 bases unmatched. The sequenced sample consisted of peripheral blood. The TCR was taken from a human donor with active COVID-19. The donor label of this sample is uncertain. V usage is TRBV5-1 and J usage is TRBJ2-5; 11 nucleotides agree with TRBD2. The CDR3 region is CASSLDVAGGPETQYF. DNA of the CDR3: TGCGCCAGCAGTCTGGATGTAGCGGGAGGGCCAGAGACCCAGTACTTC.